The 29 T cell receptor beta chains below were found in one sample sequenced in a study of cytomegalovirus exposure and HLA in healthy donors. The PCR had 60 Vbeta and 13 Jbeta primers. Data came from immunoSEQ multiplex PCR; TCRdb stores just in-frame clones and leaves some out. Seen here are some 140,000 clones, over 75% observed once, and the top ten hold approximately 4.3%. Sequencing input: PBMCs. Receptors were obtained from a man aged 25-40 years in good health.

This clone was picked up a small number of times. The rearrangement uses TRBV6-5 and TRBJ1-1, with 7 positions matching TRBD1. Per the germline V gene, CDR1 is MNHEY and CDR2 is SVGAGI. Unmatched junction bases numbered 8, after V lost 10 bases and J lost 3 bases. CDR3 length: 13 amino acids. Here the CDR3 reads CAIMRGQYTEAFF. The CDR3 region has the DNA TGTGCCATCATGAGGGGACAGTACACTGAAGCTTTCTTT.

The chain recombines TRBV4-1 with TRBJ2-1, with D possibly being TRBD1 (6 bases). The germline V and J ends were trimmed by 3 bases and 9 bases, with 15 bases remaining between them. There are 14 residues in the CDR3. Looked up from germline, CDR1 is MGHRA and CDR2 is YSYEKL. Written as DNA, the CDR3 is TGCGCCAGCAGCCAGAGCTTTCAGGGGAGTGAGCAGTTCTTC. The encoded protein is CASSQSFQGSEQFF.

V usage is TRBV7-2 and J usage is TRBJ2-1; 14 positions match TRBD2. The CDR3 runs 17 residues. Germline V gene lookup returns CDR1 SGHTA and CDR2 FQGNSA. J was trimmed by 3 bases and V by 8 bases; bases with no gene match: 9. CDR3 nucleotide sequence: TGTGCCAGCGGCAAGACTAGCGGGAGGGATCACTACAATGAGCAGTTCTTC. It codes for CASGKTSGRDHYNEQFF. The full variable domain, its missing parts supplied by reference TRBV7-2 and TRBJ2-1, is GAGVSQSPSNKVTEKGKDVELRCDPISGHTALYWYRQSLGQGLEFLIYFQGNSAPDKSGLPSDRFSAERTGGSVSTLTIQRTQQEDSAVYLCASGKTSGRDHYNEQFFGPGTRLTVL.

V is TRBV30 and J is TRBJ1-6, with 8 bases aligning to TRBD1. The CDR3 has 13 residues. Germline CDR1 and CDR2: GTSNPN and SVGIG (reference sequence). V lost 5 bases to trimming and J lost 6 bases; unmatched junction nucleotides: 3. Here the CDR3 reads CAWGDRRNSPLHF. The CDR3 bases are TGTGCCTGGGGGGACAGGCGTAATTCACCCCTCCACTTT.

V gene TRBV28 combines with J gene TRBJ1-5, with 8 bases aligning to TRBD1. Germline assignment: CDR1 MDHEN and CDR2 SYDVKM. V shed 6 bases and J 0 bases; nucleotides not matched to a gene: 7. The CDR3 extends over 16 amino acids. CDR3 nucleotides: TGTGCCAGCAGCAACAGGGGGGCCTCTAGCAATCAGCCCCAGCATTTT. Amino acids: CASSNRGASSNQPQHF.

The chain joins TRBV28 to TRBJ1-1; 7 nucleotides line up with TRBD1. Per the germline V gene, CDR1 is MDHEN and CDR2 is SYDVKM. The CDR3 has 14 amino acids. Germline trimming cut 3 bases from V and 6 bases from J; bases unmatched to any gene: 7. In DNA, the CDR3 is TGTGCCAGCAGTTTGGGCAGGGGGACTTCTGAAGCTTTCTTT. Residues: CASSLGRGTSEAFF. The complete variable domain, with remaining parts taken from reference TRBV28 and TRBJ1-1, reads DVKVTQSSRYLVKRTGEKVFLECVQDMDHENMFWYRQDPGLGLRLIYFSYDVKMKEKGDIPEGYSVSREKKERFSLILESASTNQTSMYLCASSLGRGTSEAFFGQGTRLTVV.

This clone was observed a few times. The chain recombines TRBV6-6 with TRBJ2-1; TRBD2 aligns across 8 bases. Germline V gene data show CDR1 as MNHNY and CDR2 as SVGAGI (reference sequence). V dropped 7 bases and J dropped 5; count of bases not matched to a gene: 7. The CDR3 runs 14 residues. This CDR3 reads CASKVTSAHNEQFF. CDR3 bases: TGTGCCAGCAAGGTGACTAGCGCACACAATGAGCAGTTCTTC.

The chain employs TRBV9 and TRBJ2-1; 11 nucleotides match TRBD2. Germline lookup yields CDR1 SGDLS and CDR2 YYNGEE. This CDR3 comprises 17 residues. V lost 3 bases and J lost 6; bases outside the gene matches: 11. Written as DNA, the CDR3 is TGTGCCAGCAGCGGCCGGGATGTAGCGGGAGGGGGCAATGAGCAGTTCTTC. Translated, it gives CASSGRDVAGGGNEQFF. Filled out from reference TRBV9 and TRBJ2-1, the complete variable domain reads DSGVTQTPKHLITATGQRVTLRCSPRSGDLSVYWYQQSLDQGLQFLIQYYNGEERAKGNILERFSAQQFPDLHSELNLSSLELGDSALYFCASSGRDVAGGGNEQFFGPGTRLTVL.

The V and J genes are TRBV27 and TRBJ1-2; 8 bases line up with TRBD1. The ends lost 7 bases at V and 3 bases at J; junction bases unmatched: 10. This CDR3 region has 15 residues. CDR1 MNHEY and CDR2 SMNVEV come from the germline V gene (reference sequence). CDR3: CASTRTGTIHYGYTF. The CDR3 coding sequence is TGTGCCAGCACCCGGACAGGGACGATCCACTATGGCTACACCTTC.

The chain links TRBV7-2 to TRBJ2-7, with D possibly matching TRBD2 (6 bases). With 7 bases removed from V and 6 bases from J, the gap between germline ends came to 19 bases. The CDR3 extends over 14 amino acids. Germline V gene data show CDR1 as SGHTA and CDR2 as FQGNSA. The CDR3 loop is CASIPPGFSGEQYF. The CDR3 region has the DNA TGTGCCAGCATCCCGCCGGGTTTTAGCGGCGAGCAGTACTTC.

This chain uses TRBV19 with TRBJ2-1; D perhaps matches TRBD2 (6 bases). The CDR3 is made up of 11 amino acids. Trimming took 3 bases from V and 9 from J, leaving 6 bases between them. Looked up from germline, CDR1 is LNHDA and CDR2 is SQIVND (reference sequence). CDR3 loop: CASSMGGEQFF. The CDR3 nucleotides are TGTGCCAGTAGTATGGGAGGTGAGCAGTTCTTC.

This sequence joins TRBV7-9 and TRBJ1-6; 9 bases are a match to TRBD1. Germline V gene lookup returns CDR1 SEHNR and CDR2 FQNEAQ (reference sequence). Germline trimming cut 7 bases from V and 9 bases from J; bases unmatched to any gene: 13. The CDR3 consists of 16 residues. CDR3 sequence reads: CASTPISGTGTSPLHF. CDR3 coding DNA: TGTGCCAGCACCCCAATATCGGGGACAGGGACTTCACCCCTCCACTTT. The whole variable domain, filled in from reference TRBV7-9 and TRBJ1-6, reads DTGVSQNPRHKITKRGQNVTFRCDPISEHNRLYWYRQTLGQGPEFLTYFQNEAQLEKSRLLSDRFSAERPKGSFSTLEIQRTEQGDSAMYLCASTPISGTGTSPLHFGNGTRLTVT.

This chain connects TRBV9 to TRBJ2-2, with TRBD2 as a possible D gene (6 bases). This CDR3 comprises 16 residues. V shed 0 bases and J shed 2 bases, with 11 bases lying between them. The V gene's germline CDR1 is SGDLS and CDR2 YYNGEE. The CDR3 region is CASSVDAGLNTGELFF. CDR3 nucleotide sequence: TGTGCCAGCAGCGTAGATGCGGGGTTAAACACCGGGGAGCTGTTTTTT.

The rearrangement joins TRBV9 to TRBJ2-5, with no clear D. The DNA end lines up better with TRBJ2-7; the J call may be wrong. Germline V lookup: CDR1 SGDLS, CDR2 YYNGEE. The CDR3 runs 15 residues. The CDR3 here is CASSVGPLESYEQYF. In DNA form, the CDR3 reads TGTGCCAGCAGCGTAGGGCCCTTGGAGTCCTACGAGCAGTACTTC.

The chain has TRBV19 and TRBJ2-1; 10 bases line up with TRBD2. V lost 0 bases, J lost 10 bases, and 9 bases stayed unmatched. This CDR3 comprises 16 residues. CDR1 is LNHDA, CDR2 SQIVND, per germline (reference sequence). The CDR3 DNA reads TGTGCCAGTAGTATAGAGCTAGCGGGAGAGGTTCGGGAGCAGTTCTTC. It codes for CASSIELAGEVREQFF.

The chain links TRBV19 to TRBJ1-1; D ambiguous. The CDR3 covers 13 residues. Germline-derived CDR1 and CDR2 are LNHDA and SQIVND (reference sequence). V was cut by 5 bases and J by 2 bases, with 9 bases left in between. The CDR3 protein is CASSSLVNTEAFF. For the CDR3, the DNA is TGTGCCAGTAGTTCTCTTGTTAACACTGAAGCTTTCTTT. Looking up the rest from reference TRBV19 and TRBJ1-1 gives the full variable domain: DGGITQSPKYLFRKEGQNVTLSCEQNLNHDAMYWYRQDPGQGLRLIYYSQIVNDFQKGDIAEGYSVSREKKESFPLTVTSAQKNPTAFYLCASSSLVNTEAFFGQGTRLTVV.

V and J are TRBV6-5 and TRBJ2-1; tentative D call: TRBD2 (7 bases). CDR1 is MNHEY, CDR2 SVGAGI, per germline. The V gene lost 6 bases and the J gene lost 15 bases, with 15 bases spanning the gap. CDR3 length equals 11 residues. The CDR3 region is CASRGGTRLFF. CDR3 nucleotide sequence: TGTGCCAGCAGGGGGGGGACACGCTTGTTCTTC.

This clone has just one count. The chain couples TRBV15 to TRBJ1-5; 9 bases are shared with TRBD1. V dropped 1 base and J dropped 2; count of bases not matched to a gene: 12. Looked up from germline, CDR1 is LNHNV and CDR2 is YYDKDF (reference sequence). This CDR3 has 19 residues. The CDR3 protein is CATSRGGTGLFSGNQPQHF. The CDR3 coding sequence is TGTGCCACCAGCAGAGGGGGGACAGGGTTGTTTTCGGGCAATCAGCCCCAGCATTTT.

V and J are TRBV5-4 and TRBJ2-1; weak D call: TRBD2 (6 bases). Germline lookup yields CDR1 SGHNT and CDR2 YYREEE (reference sequence). V was shortened by 0 bases and J by 4 bases, with 11 bases between the two germline ends. The CDR3 is 15 residues long. The CDR3 nucleotides read TGTGCCAGCAGCTTGGACGGCGGGGCTTACAATGAGCAGTTCTTC. Translated, it gives CASSLDGGAYNEQFF.

In regard to this clone: Other DNA sequences from this sample encode an identical CDR3 as well. This chain connects TRBV7-9 to TRBJ1-1; 9 nucleotides match TRBD1. The germline gives CDR1 SEHNR, CDR2 FQNEAQ (reference sequence). The CDR3 contains 14 residues. The V gene end was trimmed by 3 bases and the J gene end by 1 base; junction bases not matched to a gene: 0. As DNA, the CDR3 is TGTGCCAGCAGCTTGGGACAGGGGAACACTGAAGCTTTCTTT. It is translated as CASSLGQGNTEAFF.

This chain connects TRBV7-9 to TRBJ1-2, with D possibly matching TRBD1 (6 bases). This CDR3 region has 18 residues. Trimming cost V 4 bases and J 6 bases, with 27 bases left between them. Germline values: CDR1 SEHNR, CDR2 FQNEAQ (reference sequence). The CDR3 coding sequence is TGTGCCAGCAGCTCCCTCTCCCTCAGACAGGCTCGAGAGGATGGCTACACCTTC. Its translation is CASSSLSLRQAREDGYTF.

This clone was detected only a few times. The chain is built from TRBV7-8 and TRBJ2-7; D possibly corresponds to TRBD1 (5 bases). Trimming took off 5 bases at V and 6 bases at J, with 14 bases between the two ends. The CDR3 runs 13 residues. Germline V CDR1 and CDR2: SGHVS, FQNEAQ. CDR3 amino acids: CASSNKLGREQYF. The CDR3 region has the DNA TGTGCCAGCAGCAACAAACTGGGGCGCGAGCAGTACTTC.

The chain is built from TRBV6-5 and TRBJ1-5; a weak D match, TRBD1 (5 bases). The CDR3 is 14 residues long. CDR1 is MNHEY and CDR2 is SVGAGI in the germline V gene. Trimming cost V 2 bases and J 2 bases, with 7 bases left between them. Here the CDR3 reads CASSYQQGNQPQHF. CDR3 DNA: TGTGCCAGCAGTTACCAACAGGGCAATCAGCCCCAGCATTTT.

The chain links TRBV2 to TRBJ1-1, with D unclear. V dropped 7 bases and J dropped 0 bases, with 12 bases sitting between them. Germline V lookup: CDR1 SNHLY, CDR2 FYNNEI. The CDR3 length is 14 residues. CDR3 amino acids: CASNFYSLNTEAFF. In nucleotides, the CDR3 is TGTGCCAGCAATTTCTACAGCTTGAACACTGAAGCTTTCTTT. The whole variable domain, filled in from reference TRBV2 and TRBJ1-1, reads EPEVTQTPSHQVTQMGQEVILRCVPISNHLYFYWYRQILGQKVEFLVSFYNNEISEKSEIFDDQFSVERPDGSNFTLKIRSTKLEDSAMYFCASNFYSLNTEAFFGQGTRLTVV.

The chain couples TRBV28 to TRBJ2-7; 10 nucleotides align to TRBD2. From germline, CDR1 is MDHEN and CDR2 SYDVKM. This CDR3 has 15 residues. Germline trimming cut 6 bases from V and 1 base from J; bases unmatched to any gene: 6. CDR3 sequence (DNA): TGTGCCAGCAGGCGGACTAGCGGCTTATCCTACGAGCAGTACTTC. Residues: CASRRTSGLSYEQYF. Full variable domain (rest looked up from reference TRBV28 and TRBJ2-7): DVKVTQSSRYLVKRTGEKVFLECVQDMDHENMFWYRQDPGLGLRLIYFSYDVKMKEKGDIPEGYSVSREKKERFSLILESASTNQTSMYLCASRRTSGLSYEQYFGPGTRLTVT.

V is TRBV28 and J is TRBJ1-1, with D maybe TRBD1 (5 bases). Trimming removed 5 bases from V and 11 bases from J, with 12 bases in between. The CDR3 runs to 11 residues. CDR1 and CDR2 (germline): MDHEN, SYDVKM. For the CDR3, the DNA is TGTGCCAGCAGTCCGTCAGGGAGGGCTTTCTTT. It yields the protein CASSPSGRAFF.

The rearrangement uses TRBV6-5 and TRBJ2-5, with D tentatively TRBD2 (7 bases). The CDR3 runs to 13 residues. CDR1 and CDR2 (germline): MNHEY, SVGAGI. V was clipped by 7 bases and J by 4 bases, with 13 bases between them. In nucleotides, the CDR3 is TGTGCCAGCACCATAGGGGGGGGAGAGACCCAGTACTTC. Translating it yields CASTIGGGETQYF.

The chain carries TRBV28 and TRBJ1-4; no definite D call. The CDR3 consists of 16 residues. V was trimmed by 2 bases and J by 5 bases, leaving 15 bases between them. The germline gives CDR1 MDHEN, CDR2 SYDVKM. This chain's CDR3 is CASSLPPGSGNEKLFF. CDR3 DNA sequence: TGTGCCAGCAGTTTACCTCCGGGAAGCGGGAATGAAAAACTGTTTTTT.

This clone was seen a single time. This rearrangement joins TRBV5-6 to TRBJ1-2; TRBD1 matches 7 bases. From germline, CDR1 is SGHDT and CDR2 YYEEEE. J was trimmed by 4 bases and V by 7 bases; bases with no gene match: 4. The CDR3 is 12 amino acids. The CDR3 nucleotides read TGTGCCAGCTCGGGACAGTCCTATGGCTACACCTTC. It is translated as CASSGQSYGYTF.